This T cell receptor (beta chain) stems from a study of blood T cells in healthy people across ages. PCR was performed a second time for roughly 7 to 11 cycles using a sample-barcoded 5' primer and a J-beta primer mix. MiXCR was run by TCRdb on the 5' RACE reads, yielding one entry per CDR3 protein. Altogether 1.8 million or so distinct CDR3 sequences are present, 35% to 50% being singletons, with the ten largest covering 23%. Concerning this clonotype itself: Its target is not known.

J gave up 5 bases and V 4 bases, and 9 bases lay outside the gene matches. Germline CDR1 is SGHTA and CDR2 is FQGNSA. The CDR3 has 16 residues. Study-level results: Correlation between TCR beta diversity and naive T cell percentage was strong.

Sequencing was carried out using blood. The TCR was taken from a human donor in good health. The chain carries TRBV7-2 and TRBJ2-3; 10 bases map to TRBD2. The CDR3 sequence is CASSSDGTSEVDTQYF. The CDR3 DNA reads TGTGCCAGCAGCTCCGACGGGACTAGCGAAGTAGATACGCAGTATTTT.